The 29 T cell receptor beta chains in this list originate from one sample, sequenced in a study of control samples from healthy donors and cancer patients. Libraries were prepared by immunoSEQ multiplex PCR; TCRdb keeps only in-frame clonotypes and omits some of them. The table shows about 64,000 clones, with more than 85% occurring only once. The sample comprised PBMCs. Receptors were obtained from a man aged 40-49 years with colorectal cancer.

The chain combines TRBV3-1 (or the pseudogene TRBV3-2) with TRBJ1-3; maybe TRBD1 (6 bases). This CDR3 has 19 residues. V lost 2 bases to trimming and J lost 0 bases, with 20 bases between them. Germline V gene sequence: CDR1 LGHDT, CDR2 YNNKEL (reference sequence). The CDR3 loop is CASSQFRAGESFSGNTIYF. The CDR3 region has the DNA TGTGCCAGCAGCCAATTTCGCGCAGGGGAATCATTCTCTGGAAACACCATATATTTT.

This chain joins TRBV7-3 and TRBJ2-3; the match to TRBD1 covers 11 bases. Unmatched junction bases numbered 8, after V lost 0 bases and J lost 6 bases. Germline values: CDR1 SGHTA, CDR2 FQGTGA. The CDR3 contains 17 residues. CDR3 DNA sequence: TGTGCCAGCAGCTTAACCGGACAGGGGGCTATTAGGGATACGCAGTATTTT. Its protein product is CASSLTGQGAIRDTQYF.

The CDR3 is CASSPGQRSSYNEQFF. CDR3 in DNA: TGCGCCAGCAGCCCCGGACAGCGGAGCTCCTACAATGAGCAGTTCTTC. This sequence joins TRBV5-1 and TRBJ2-1; tentative D call: TRBD1 (6 bases). This CDR3 comprises 16 residues. The germline CDR1 and CDR2 sequences are SGHRS and YFSETQ. The V gene lost 4 bases and the J gene lost 0 bases, with 14 bases spanning the gap.

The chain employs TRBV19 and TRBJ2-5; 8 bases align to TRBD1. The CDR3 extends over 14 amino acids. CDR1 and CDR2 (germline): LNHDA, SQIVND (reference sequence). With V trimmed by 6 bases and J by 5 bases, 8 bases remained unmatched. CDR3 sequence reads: CASSAQGAGETQYF. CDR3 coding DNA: TGTGCCAGTAGCGCCCAGGGGGCTGGGGAGACCCAGTACTTC.

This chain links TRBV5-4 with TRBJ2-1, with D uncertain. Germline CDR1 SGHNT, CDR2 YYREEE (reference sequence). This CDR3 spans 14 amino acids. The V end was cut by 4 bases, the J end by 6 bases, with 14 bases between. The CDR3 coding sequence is TGTGCCAGCAGCGCGTCCTATGGCGGCAATGAGCAGTTCTTC. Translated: CASSASYGGNEQFF.

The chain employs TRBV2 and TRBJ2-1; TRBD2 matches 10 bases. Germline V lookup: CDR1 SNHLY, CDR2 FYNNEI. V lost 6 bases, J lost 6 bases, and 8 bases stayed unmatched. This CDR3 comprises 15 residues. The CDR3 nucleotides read TGTGCCAGCAGCGGAAAAAGCGGGGGGGTCAATGAGCAGTTCTTC. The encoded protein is CASSGKSGGVNEQFF.

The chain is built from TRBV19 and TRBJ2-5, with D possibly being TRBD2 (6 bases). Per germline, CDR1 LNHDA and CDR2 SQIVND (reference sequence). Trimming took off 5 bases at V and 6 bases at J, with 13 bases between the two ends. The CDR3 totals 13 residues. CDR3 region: CASSSGTQKTQYF. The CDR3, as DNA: TGTGCCAGTAGTTCCGGGACTCAAAAGACCCAGTACTTC.

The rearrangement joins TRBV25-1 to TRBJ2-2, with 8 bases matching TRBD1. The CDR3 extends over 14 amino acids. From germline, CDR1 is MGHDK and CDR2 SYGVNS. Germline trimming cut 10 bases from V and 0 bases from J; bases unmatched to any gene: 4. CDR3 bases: TGTGCCACCAGACAGGGGACGAACACCGGGGAGCTGTTTTTT. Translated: CATRQGTNTGELFF.

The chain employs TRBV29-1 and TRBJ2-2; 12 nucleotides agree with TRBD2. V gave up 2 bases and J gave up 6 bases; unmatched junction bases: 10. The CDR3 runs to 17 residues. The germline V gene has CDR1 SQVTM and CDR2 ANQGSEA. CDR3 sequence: CSVERASGGARAGELFF. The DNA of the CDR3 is TGCAGCGTTGAAAGGGCTAGCGGGGGGGCTAGAGCCGGGGAGCTGTTTTTT.

In nucleotides, the CDR3 is TGCGCCAGTGGGACAGGGGGAAATAATTCACCCCTCCACTTT. Protein sequence: CASGTGGNNSPLHF. V and J are TRBV5-1 and TRBJ1-6; the match to TRBD1 covers 11 bases. The CDR3 has 14 amino acids. In germline, CDR1 is SGHRS, CDR2 YFSETQ. The V gene end was trimmed by 8 bases and the J gene end by 5 bases; junction bases not matched to a gene: 3.

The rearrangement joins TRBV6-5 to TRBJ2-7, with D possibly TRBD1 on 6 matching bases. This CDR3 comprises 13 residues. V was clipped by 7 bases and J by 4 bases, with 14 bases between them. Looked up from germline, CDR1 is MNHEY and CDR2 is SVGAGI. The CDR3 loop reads CASTWGLGYEQYF. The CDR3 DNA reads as TGTGCCAGCACGTGGGGGCTCGGGTACGAGCAGTACTTC.

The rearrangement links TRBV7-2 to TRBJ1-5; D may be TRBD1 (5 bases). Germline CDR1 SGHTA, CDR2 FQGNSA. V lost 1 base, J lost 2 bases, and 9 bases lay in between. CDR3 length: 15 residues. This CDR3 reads CASSLGTSRNQPQHF. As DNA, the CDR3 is TGTGCCAGCAGCTTAGGGACATCCCGCAATCAGCCCCAGCATTTT.

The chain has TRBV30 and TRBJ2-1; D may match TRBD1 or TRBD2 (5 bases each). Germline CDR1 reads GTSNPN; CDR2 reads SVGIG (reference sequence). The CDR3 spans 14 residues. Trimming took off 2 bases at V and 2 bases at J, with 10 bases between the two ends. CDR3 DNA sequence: TGTGCCTGGAGTTTCGGGGACCCCTACAATGAGCAGTTCTTC. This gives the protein CAWSFGDPYNEQFF.

CDR3 nucleotides: TGCGCCAGCAGCCCAATCCGGGACAGGGGAACAGATACGCAGTATTTT. Translated: CASSPIRDRGTDTQYF. J is TRBJ2-3 and V is TRBV5-1; 10 bases fit TRBD1. V lost 4 bases and J lost 3; bases outside the gene matches: 8. The CDR3 extends over 16 amino acids. Germline V lookup: CDR1 SGHRS, CDR2 YFSETQ.

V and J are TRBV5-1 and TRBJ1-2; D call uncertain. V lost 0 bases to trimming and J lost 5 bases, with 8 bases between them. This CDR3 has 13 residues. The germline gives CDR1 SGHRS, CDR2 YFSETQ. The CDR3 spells CASSLDVTYGYTF. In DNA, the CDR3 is TGCGCCAGCAGCTTGGATGTGACATATGGCTACACCTTC.

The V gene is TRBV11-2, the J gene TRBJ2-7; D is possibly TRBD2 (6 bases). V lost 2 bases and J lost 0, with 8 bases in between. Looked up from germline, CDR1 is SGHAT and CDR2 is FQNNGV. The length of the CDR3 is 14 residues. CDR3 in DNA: TGTGCCAGCAGCTTACCGGGAGTCTCCTACGAGCAGTACTTC. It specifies CASSLPGVSYEQYF.

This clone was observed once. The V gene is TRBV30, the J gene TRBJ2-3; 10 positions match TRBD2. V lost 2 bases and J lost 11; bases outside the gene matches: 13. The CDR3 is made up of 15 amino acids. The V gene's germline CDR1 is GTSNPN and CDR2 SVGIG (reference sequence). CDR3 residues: CAWSIQLAGAEKQYF. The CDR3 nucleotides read TGTGCCTGGAGTATTCAGCTAGCGGGGGCCGAGAAGCAGTATTTT.

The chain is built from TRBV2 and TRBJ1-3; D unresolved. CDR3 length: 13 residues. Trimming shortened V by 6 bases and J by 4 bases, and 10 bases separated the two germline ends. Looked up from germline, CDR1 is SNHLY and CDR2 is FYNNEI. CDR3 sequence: CASRTEVGNTIYF. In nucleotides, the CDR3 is TGTGCCAGCAGGACGGAGGTCGGAAACACCATATATTTT.

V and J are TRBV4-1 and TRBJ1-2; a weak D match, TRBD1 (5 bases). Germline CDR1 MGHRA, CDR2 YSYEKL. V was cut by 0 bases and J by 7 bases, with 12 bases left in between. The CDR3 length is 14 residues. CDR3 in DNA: TGCGCCAGCAGCCAAGACCAGGGAATGGCTGGCTACACCTTC. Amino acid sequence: CASSQDQGMAGYTF.

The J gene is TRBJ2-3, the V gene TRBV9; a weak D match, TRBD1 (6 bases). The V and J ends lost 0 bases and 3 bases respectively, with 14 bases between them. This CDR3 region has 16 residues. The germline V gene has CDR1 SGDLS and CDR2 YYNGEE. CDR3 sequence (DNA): TGTGCCAGCAGCGTAGAGGGGGATTCAATTACAGATACGCAGTATTTT. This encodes CASSVEGDSITDTQYF.

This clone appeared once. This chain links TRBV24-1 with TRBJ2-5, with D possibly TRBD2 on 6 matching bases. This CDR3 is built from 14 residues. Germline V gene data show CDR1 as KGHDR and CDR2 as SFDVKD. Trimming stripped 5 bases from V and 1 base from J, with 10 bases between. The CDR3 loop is CATSGAGIQETQYF. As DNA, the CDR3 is TGTGCCACCAGTGGGGCGGGGATCCAAGAGACCCAGTACTTC.

This chain's CDR3 is CATSRVAGEVEAFF. The CDR3 DNA follows: TGTGCCACCAGCAGGGTTGCAGGGGAGGTAGAAGCTTTCTTT. V and J are TRBV15 and TRBJ1-1, with a tentative D call TRBD1 (6 bases). CDR3 length equals 14 residues. Trimming shortened V by 3 bases and J by 8 bases, and 16 bases separated the two germline ends. Germline V gives CDR1 LNHNV, CDR2 YYDKDF (reference sequence). Full variable domain (missing parts from reference TRBV15 and TRBJ1-1): DAMVIQNPRYQVTQFGKPVTLSCSQTLNHNVMYWYQQKSSQAPKLLFHYYDKDFNNEADTPDNFQSRRPNTSFCFLDIRSPGLGDTAMYLCATSRVAGEVEAFFGQGTRLTVV.

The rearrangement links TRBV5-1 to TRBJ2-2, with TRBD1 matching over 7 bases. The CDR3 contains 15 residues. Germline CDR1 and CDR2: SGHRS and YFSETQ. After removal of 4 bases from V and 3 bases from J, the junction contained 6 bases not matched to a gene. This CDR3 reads CASSRSGGYTGELFF. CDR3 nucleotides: TGCGCCAGCAGCAGGTCAGGGGGTTACACCGGGGAGCTGTTTTTT.

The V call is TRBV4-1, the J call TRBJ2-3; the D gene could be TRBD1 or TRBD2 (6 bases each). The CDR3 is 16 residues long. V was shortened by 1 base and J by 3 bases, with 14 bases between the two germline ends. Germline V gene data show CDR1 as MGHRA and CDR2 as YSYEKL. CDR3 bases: TGCGCCAGCAGCCAAGGGGGGGCGAGTGCGACAGATACGCAGTATTTT. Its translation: CASSQGGASATDTQYF.

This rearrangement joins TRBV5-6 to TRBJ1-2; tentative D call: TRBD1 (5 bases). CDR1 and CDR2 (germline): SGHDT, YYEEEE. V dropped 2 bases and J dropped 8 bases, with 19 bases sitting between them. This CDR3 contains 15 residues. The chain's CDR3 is CASSFPTETYRGYTF. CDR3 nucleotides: TGTGCCAGCAGCTTCCCGACAGAAACTTACCGAGGCTACACCTTC.

The CDR3, as DNA: TGTGCCTGGAGTCCCCCGACAGATAACTATGGCTACACCTTC. Translation gives CAWSPPTDNYGYTF. The chain has TRBV30 and TRBJ1-2, with D perhaps TRBD1 (5 bases). V was clipped by 2 bases and J by 1 base, with 11 bases between them. CDR1 and CDR2 from the germline V gene are GTSNPN and SVGIG (reference sequence). This CDR3 contains 14 residues.

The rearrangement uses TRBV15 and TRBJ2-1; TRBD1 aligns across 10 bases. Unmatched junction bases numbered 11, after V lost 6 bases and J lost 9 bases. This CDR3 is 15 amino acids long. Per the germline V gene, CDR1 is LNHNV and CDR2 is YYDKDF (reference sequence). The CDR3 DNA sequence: TGTGCCACCAGACCTCAGGGACAGGGGTTCGGTGAGCAGTTCTTC. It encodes CATRPQGQGFGEQFF.

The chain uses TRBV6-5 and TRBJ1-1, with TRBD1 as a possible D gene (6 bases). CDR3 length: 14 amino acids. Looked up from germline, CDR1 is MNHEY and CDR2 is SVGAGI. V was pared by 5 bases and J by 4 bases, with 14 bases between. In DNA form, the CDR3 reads TGTGCCAGCAGTCAATCACAGGGTAGCACTGAAGCTTTCTTT. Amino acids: CASSQSQGSTEAFF.

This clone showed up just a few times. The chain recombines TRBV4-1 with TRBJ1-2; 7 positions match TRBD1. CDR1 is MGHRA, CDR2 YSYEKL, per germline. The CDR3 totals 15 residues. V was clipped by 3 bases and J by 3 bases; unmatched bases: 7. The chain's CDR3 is CASSQEGQTYYGYTF. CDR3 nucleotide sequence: TGCGCCAGCAGCCAGGAGGGACAGACGTACTATGGCTACACCTTC.